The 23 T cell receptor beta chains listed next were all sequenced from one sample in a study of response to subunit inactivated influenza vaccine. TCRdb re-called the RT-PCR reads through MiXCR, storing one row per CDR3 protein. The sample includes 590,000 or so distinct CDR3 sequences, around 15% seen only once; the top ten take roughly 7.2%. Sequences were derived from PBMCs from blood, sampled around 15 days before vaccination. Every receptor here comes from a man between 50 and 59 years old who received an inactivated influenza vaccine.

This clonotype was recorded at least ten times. CDR3 coding DNA: TGTGCCAGCAGCCCGAGGACAGGGTACTACGAGCAGTACTTC. This sequence encodes CASSPRTGYYEQYF. This chain links TRBV7-9 with TRBJ2-7; 8 positions match TRBD1. Germline trimming cut 5 bases from V and 3 bases from J; bases unmatched to any gene: 6. The CDR3 has 14 residues. The germline V gene has CDR1 SEHNR and CDR2 FQNEAQ (reference sequence).

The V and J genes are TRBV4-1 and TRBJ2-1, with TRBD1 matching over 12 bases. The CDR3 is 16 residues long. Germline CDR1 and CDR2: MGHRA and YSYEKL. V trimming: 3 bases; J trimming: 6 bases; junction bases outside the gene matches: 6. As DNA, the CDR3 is TGCGCCAGCAGCCATCACCGGGACAGGGGGCTCAATGAGCAGTTCTTC. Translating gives CASSHHRDRGLNEQFF.

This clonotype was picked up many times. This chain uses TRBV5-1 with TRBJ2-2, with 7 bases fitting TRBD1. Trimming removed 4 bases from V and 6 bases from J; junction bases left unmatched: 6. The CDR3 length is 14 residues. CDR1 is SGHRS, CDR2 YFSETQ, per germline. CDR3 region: CASSLGQSSGELFF. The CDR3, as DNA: TGCGCCAGCAGCCTGGGACAGTCCTCCGGGGAGCTGTTTTTT.

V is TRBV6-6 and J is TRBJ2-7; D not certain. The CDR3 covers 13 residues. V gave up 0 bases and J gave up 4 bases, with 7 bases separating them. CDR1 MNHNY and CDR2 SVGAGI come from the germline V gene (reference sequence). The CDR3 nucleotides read TGTGCCAGCAGTTACTCGATTAGGTACGAGCAGTACTTC. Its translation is CASSYSIRYEQYF.

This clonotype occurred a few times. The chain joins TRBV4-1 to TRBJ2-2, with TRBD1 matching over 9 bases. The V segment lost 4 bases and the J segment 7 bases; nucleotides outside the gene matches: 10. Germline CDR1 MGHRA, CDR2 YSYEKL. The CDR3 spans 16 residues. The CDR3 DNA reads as TGCGCCAGCAGCCCGCGCGGACAGGGGCTAAGCGGGGAGCTGTTTTTT. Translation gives CASSPRGQGLSGELFF.

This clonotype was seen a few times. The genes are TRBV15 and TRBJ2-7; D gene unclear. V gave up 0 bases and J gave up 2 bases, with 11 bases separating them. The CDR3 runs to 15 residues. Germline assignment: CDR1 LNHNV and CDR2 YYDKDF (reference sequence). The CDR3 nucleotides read TGTGCCACCAGCAGAGATCATACCAGTACCTACGAGCAGTACTTC. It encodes CATSRDHTSTYEQYF.

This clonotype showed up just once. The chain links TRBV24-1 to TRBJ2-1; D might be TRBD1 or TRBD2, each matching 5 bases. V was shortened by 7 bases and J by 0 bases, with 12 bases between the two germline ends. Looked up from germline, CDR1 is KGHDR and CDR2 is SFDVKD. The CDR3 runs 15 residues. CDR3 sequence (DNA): TGTGCCACCAGGGGGGACGGAGGCTCCTACAATGAGCAGTTCTTC. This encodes CATRGDGGSYNEQFF.

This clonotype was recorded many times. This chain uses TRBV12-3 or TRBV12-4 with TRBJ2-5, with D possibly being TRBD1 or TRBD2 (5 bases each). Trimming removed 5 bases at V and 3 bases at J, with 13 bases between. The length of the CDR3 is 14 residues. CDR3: CASSRAGTEETQYF. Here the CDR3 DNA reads TGTGCCAGCAGTCGGGCCGGGACGGAAGAGACCCAGTACTTC.

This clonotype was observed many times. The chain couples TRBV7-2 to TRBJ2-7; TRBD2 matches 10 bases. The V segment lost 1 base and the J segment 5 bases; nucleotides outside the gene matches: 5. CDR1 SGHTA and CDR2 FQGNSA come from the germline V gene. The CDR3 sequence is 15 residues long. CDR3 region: CASSLGGLAGDEQYF. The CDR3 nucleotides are TGTGCCAGCAGCTTAGGAGGGCTAGCGGGAGACGAGCAGTACTTC. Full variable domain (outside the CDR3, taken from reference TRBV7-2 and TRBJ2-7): GAGVSQSPSNKVTEKGKDVELRCDPISGHTALYWYRQSLGQGLEFLIYFQGNSAPDKSGLPSDRFSAERTGGSVSTLTIQRTQQEDSAVYLCASSLGGLAGDEQYFGPGTRLTVT.

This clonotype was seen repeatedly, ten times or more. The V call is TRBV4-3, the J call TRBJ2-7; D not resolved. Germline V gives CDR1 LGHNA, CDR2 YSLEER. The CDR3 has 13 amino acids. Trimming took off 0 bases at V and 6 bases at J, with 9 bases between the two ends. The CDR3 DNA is TGCGCCAGCAGCCAAGATTTACACTTCGAGCAGTACTTC. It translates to CASSQDLHFEQYF.

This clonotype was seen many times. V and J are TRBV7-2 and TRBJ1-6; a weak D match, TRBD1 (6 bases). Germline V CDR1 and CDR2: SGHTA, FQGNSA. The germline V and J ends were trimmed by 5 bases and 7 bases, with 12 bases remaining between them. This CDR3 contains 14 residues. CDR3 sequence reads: CASSRQDKNSPLHF. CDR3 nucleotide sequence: TGTGCCAGCAGCCGACAGGATAAGAATTCACCCCTCCACTTT.

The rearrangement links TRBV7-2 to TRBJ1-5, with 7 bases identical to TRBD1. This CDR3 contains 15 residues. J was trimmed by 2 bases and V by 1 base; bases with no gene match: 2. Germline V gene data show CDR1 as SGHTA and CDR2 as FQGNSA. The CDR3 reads CASSLGGTGNQPQHF. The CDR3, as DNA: TGTGCCAGCAGCTTAGGCGGGACAGGCAATCAGCCCCAGCATTTT.

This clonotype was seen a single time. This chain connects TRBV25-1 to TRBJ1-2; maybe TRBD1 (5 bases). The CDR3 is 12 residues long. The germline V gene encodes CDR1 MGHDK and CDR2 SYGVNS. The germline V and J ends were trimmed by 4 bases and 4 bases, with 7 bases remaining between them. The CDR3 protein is CASSGDLYGYTF. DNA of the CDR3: TGTGCCAGCAGTGGGGACCTCTATGGCTACACCTTC.

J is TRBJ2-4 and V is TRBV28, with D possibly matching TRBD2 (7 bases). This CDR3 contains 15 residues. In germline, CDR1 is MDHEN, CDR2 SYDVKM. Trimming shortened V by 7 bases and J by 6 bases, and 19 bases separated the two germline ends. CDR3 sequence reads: CASTILGGPGNIQYF. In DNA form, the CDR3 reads TGTGCCAGCACCATTTTGGGGGGGCCGGGAAACATTCAGTACTTC.

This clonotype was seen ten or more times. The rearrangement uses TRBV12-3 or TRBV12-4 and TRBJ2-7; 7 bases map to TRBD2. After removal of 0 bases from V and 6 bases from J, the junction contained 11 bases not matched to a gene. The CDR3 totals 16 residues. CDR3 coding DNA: TGTGCCAGCAGTTTAGCGCAGGCGGGAGATGGCGGCGAGCAGTACTTC. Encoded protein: CASSLAQAGDGGEQYF.

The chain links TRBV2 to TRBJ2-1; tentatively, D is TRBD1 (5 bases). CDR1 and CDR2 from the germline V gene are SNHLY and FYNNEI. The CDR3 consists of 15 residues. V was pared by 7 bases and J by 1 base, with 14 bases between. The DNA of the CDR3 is TGTGCCAGCAACATCAGGGCCACTTCCTACAATGAGCAGTTCTTC. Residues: CASNIRATSYNEQFF.

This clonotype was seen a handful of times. For the CDR3, the DNA is TGCGCCAGCAGCCAAGGCGGGGTCAGGAGCTATGGCTACACCTTC. This codes for CASSQGGVRSYGYTF. J is TRBJ1-2 and V is TRBV4-3; no clear D gene. V lost 1 base to trimming and J lost 4 bases, with 13 bases between them. Germline loops: CDR1 LGHNA, CDR2 YSLEER. The CDR3 extends over 15 amino acids.

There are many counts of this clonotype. CDR3 DNA: TGCAGTGCAGGGACCCGTTTTTCTGAGCAGTTCTTC. Protein: CSAGTRFSEQFF. This chain connects TRBV20-1 to TRBJ2-1, with D perhaps given as TRBD1 or TRBD2 (5 bases each). This CDR3 spans 12 amino acids. The V gene lost 6 bases and the J gene lost 9 bases, with 15 bases spanning the gap. Per the germline V gene, CDR1 is DFQATT and CDR2 is SNEGSKA (reference sequence).

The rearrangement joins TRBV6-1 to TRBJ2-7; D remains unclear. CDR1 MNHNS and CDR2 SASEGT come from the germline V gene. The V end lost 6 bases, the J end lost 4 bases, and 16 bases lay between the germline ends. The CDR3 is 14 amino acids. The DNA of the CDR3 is TGTGCCAGCAGCCATCGATTCGGGCTATACGAGCAGTACTTC. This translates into CASSHRFGLYEQYF.

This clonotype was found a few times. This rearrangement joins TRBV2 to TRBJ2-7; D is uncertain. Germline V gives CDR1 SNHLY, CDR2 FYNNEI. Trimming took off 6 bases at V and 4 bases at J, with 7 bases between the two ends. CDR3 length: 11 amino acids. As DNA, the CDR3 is TGTGCCAGCAGGGACCTTTACGAGCAGTACTTC. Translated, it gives CASRDLYEQYF.

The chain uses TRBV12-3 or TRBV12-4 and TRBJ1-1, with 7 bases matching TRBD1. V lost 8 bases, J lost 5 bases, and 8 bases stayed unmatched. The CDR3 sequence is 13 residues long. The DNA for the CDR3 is TGTGCCAGCTTCGAGCAGGGGGGTACTGAAGCTTTCTTT. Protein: CASFEQGGTEAFF.

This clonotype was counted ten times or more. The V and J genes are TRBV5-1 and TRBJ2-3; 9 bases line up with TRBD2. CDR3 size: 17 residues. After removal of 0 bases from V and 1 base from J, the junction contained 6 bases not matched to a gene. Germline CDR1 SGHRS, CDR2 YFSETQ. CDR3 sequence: CASSLDTGTSRTDTQYF. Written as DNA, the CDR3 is TGCGCCAGCAGCTTGGATACTGGGACTAGCCGCACAGATACGCAGTATTTT.

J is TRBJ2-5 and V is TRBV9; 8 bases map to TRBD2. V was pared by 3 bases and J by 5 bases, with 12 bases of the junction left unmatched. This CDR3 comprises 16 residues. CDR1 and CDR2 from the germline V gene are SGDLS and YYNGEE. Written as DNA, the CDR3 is TGTGCCAGCAGCGACCCCCCCAGCGGGAGCGGGGAGACCCAGTACTTC. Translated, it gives CASSDPPSGSGETQYF. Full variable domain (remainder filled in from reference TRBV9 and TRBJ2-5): DSGVTQTPKHLITATGQRVTLRCSPRSGDLSVYWYQQSLDQGLQFLIQYYNGEERAKGNILERFSAQQFPDLHSELNLSSLELGDSALYFCASSDPPSGSGETQYFGPGTRLLVL.